The source of this T cell receptor (beta chain) is a study of blood T cell repertoires in COVID-19. The wider study: Acute and convalescent COVID-19 samples came from the United States, Italy and Spain. Sources were T cells, B-cell-depleted T cells, or PBMCs; the material itself was cDNA or gDNA.

This CDR3 is 13 amino acids long. Trimming removed 5 bases from V and 6 bases from J, with 13 bases in between. Germline CDR1 and CDR2: ENHRY and SYGVKD. This clone was counted only a few times. Original processing notes: By means of reference gene primer amplification, nucleated cell counts were estimated. The data were produced by immunoSEQ multiplex PCR, yet TCRdb's version contains in-frame clones alone and is incomplete. Clonal size and the V and J genes are those of that table, whereas D and trimming came from the DNA. The sample contains approximately 250,000 clones, 80% to 90% of which appear only once.

The sequenced sample was peripheral blood. V is TRBV10-3 and J is TRBJ1-1, with D possibly TRBD1 on 6 matching bases. The sequence was obtained from a man aged 60 to 69 with acute or convalescent COVID-19. CDR3 coding DNA: TGTGCCATCAGTACAGGGTTGTTGGCTGAAGCTTTCTTT. This sequence encodes CAISTGLLAEAFF.